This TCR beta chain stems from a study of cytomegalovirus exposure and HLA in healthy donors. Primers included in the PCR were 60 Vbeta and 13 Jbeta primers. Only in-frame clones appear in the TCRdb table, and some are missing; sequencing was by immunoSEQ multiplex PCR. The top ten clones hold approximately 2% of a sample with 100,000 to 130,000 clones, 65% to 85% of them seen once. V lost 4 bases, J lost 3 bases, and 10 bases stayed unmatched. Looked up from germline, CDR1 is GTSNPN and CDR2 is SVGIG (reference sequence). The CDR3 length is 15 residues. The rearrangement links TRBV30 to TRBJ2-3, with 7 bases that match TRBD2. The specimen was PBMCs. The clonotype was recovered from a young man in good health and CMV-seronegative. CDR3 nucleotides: TGTGCCTGGATTCCGAGCGGGACTGGAACAGATACGCAGTATTTT. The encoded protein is CAWIPSGTGTDTQYF.